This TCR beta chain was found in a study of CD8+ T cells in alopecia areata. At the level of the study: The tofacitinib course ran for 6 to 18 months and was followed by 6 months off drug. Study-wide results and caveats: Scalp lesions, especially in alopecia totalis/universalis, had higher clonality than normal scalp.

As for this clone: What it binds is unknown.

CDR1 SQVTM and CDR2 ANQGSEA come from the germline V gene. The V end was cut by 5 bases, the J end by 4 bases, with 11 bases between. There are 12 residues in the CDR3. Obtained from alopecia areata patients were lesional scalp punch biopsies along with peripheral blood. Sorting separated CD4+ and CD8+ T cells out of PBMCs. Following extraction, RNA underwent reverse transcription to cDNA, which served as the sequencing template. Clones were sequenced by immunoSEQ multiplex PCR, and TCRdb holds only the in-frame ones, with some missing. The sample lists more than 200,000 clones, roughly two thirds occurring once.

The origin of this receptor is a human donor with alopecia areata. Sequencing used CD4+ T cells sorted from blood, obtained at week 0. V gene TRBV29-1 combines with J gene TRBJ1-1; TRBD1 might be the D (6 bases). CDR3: CSVRRGGTEAFF. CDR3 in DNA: TGCAGCGTTAGGAGAGGGGGCACTGAAGCTTTCTTT. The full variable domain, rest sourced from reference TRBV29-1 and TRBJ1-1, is SAVISQKPSRDICQRGTSLTIQCQVDSQVTMMFWYRQQPGQSLTLIATANQGSEATYESGFVIDKFPISRPNLTFSTLTVSNMSPEDSSIYLCSVRRGGTEAFFGQGTRLTVV.